This T cell receptor (beta chain) was documented in a study of blood T cells in healthy people across ages. As to this clonotype: One end of the junction does not line up with germline, which may come from a read error.

Then a second PCR, running about 6 to 11 cycles, was carried out with a sample-barcoded 5' primer and a J-beta primer mix. Each CDR3 protein gets one entry after TCRdb re-called the 5' RACE reads with MiXCR. The table includes roughly 2 million distinct CDR3 sequences, just under 50% detected once. Sequencing was carried out using blood. This receptor was identified in a woman between 40 and 50 years old in good health.

CDR3 protein: CASSLIPAGKTIQYF. The DNA of the CDR3 is TGTGCCAGCAGCTTAATACCGGCAGGGAAAACCATTCAGTACTTC. The genes are TRBV7-3 and TRBJ2-4, with TRBD1 as a possible D gene (5 bases). This CDR3 has 15 residues. Germline values: CDR1 SGHTA, CDR2 FQGTGA.